The clone carrying this T cell receptor beta chain has a count of ten or more. The target antigen is unknown. V was cut by 0 bases and J by 10 bases, with 8 bases left in between. The CDR3 runs to 12 residues. Looked up from germline, CDR1 is SGDLS and CDR2 is YYNGEE. Making TCR cDNA involved 5'RACE template switching, which added UMIs and a universal primer site. Each CDR3 protein is one row after TCRdb ran MiXCR on the 5' RACE reads. The top ten clones hold roughly a quarter of a sample with about 310,000 distinct CDR3 sequences, about 3.5% of them seen once. The data were obtained in a study of T cells after yellow fever vaccination. Study context: In the case of low-cell-number fractions, SMART-Seq v4 Ultra Low Input was used for preparation. Points from the study as a whole: Subsequent to the booster, the majority of primary-vaccination clones reappeared (around 97% CD4, 88% CD8). FACS-sorted repertoires could contain abundant clonotypes contaminating from the bulk population.

The specimen comprised PBMCs, sampled on the day of the yellow fever booster vaccination. V and J are TRBV9 and TRBJ1-5, with no clear D. This sequence was found in a man between 18 and 35 years old who received the YFV17D yellow fever vaccine. The CDR3 loop reads CASSVAGGPQHF. The CDR3 DNA sequence: TGTGCCAGCAGCGTAGCAGGAGGACCCCAGCATTTT.